This T cell receptor beta chain was recovered during a study of OX40 agonist ivuxolimab in advanced cancers. As for the study in general: The patients received ivuxolimab by intravenous route every 2 weeks at 0.01 to 10 mg/kg. Mean age approximately 61 years, range 23 to 79; roughly 82% male.

Individuals having autoimmune disease history or systemic immunosuppression were not enrolled. Profiled with immunoSEQ multiplex PCR; TCRdb holds only in-frame clones, not every one. This table has around 77,000 clones, 90% to 95% appearing once. This clonotype was sampled from an adult with an advanced solid tumor such as melanoma, head and neck, liver or kidney cancer. The sequences come from CD4+ or CD8+ T cells sorted from blood, collected in a trial of the OX40 agonist ivuxolimab.

This chain's CDR3 is CASSLGGSGTGKTQYF. CDR3 DNA sequence: TGTGCCAGCAGCTTAGGAGGTAGCGGGACGGGGAAGACCCAGTACTTC. V is TRBV7-2 and J is TRBJ2-5, with 8 bases lining up with TRBD2. J gave up 6 bases and V 1 base, and 10 bases lay outside the gene matches. The CDR3 covers 16 residues. In germline, CDR1 is SGHTA, CDR2 FQGNSA.